This T cell receptor (beta chain) was obtained from a study of tumor-infiltrating lymphocytes in primary liver carcinoma. Looking at the study overall: All patients, whether men or women, fell within 30 to 69 years of age.

Making TCR beta cDNA involved roughly 500 ng total RNA and a constant-region primer. Libraries of TCR beta came from three nested multiplex PCR rounds with slightly modified ARM-PCR. Researchers ran the first two PCR rounds for 10 cycles each with TRBV1-TRBV30 forward primers and a C-beta reverse primer. TCRdb re-called the multiplex PCR reads through MiXCR, storing one row per CDR3 protein. The sample records about 92,000 distinct CDR3 sequences, about 73% being singletons. As concerns this clonotype: Its antigen is still unknown. The junction differs from germline at one of its ends, possibly a read error.

Starting material for RNA and DNA co-extraction consisted of about 20-33 mg of unsorted bulk tissue. The CDR3 length is 13 residues. CDR1 and CDR2 (germline): MNHEY, SVGAGI. Findings of the study overall: Against blood, tumors held a significantly higher top-250-clone fraction (p = 0.039). Tumor-adjacent and tumor-blood pairs overlapped less than tumor region pairs did.

Specimen: tumor-adjacent normal liver tissue. The chain recombines TRBV6-5 with TRBJ2-2; D is uncertain. The TCR was taken from a man aged 35-49 years with primary liver carcinoma and hepatitis B virus infection. CDR3: CVSSYVATGELFF. The CDR3, as DNA: TGTGTCAGCAGTTACGTGGCCACCGGGGAGCTGTTTTTT.